This entry lists 9 T cell receptor beta chains sequenced from one sample in a study of T cell responses to AZD1222 COVID-19 vaccine. Profiling relied on immunoSEQ multiplex PCR, and the TCRdb table lists in-frame clones only, not all of them. This sample has some 130,000 clones, with approximately 85% found just once. The sample here was peripheral blood, taken on day 0 of AZD1222 vaccination. The receptors shown here come from an adult in good health.

V is TRBV27 and J is TRBJ1-4, with TRBD1 identical over 10 bases. Looked up from germline, CDR1 is MNHEY and CDR2 is SMNVEV (reference sequence). The length of the CDR3 is 15 residues. J was trimmed by 0 bases and V by 9 bases; bases with no gene match: 4. The CDR3 nucleotides read TGTGCCAGTAGGGACAGGGGCGCAACTAATGAAAAACTGTTTTTT. This codes for CASRDRGATNEKLFF.

The chain joins TRBV30 to TRBJ1-1; D gene unclear. Germline lookup yields CDR1 GTSNPN and CDR2 SVGIG (reference sequence). CDR3 size: 13 residues. V was shortened by 2 bases and J by 1 base, with 8 bases between the two germline ends. The CDR3 coding sequence is TGTGCCTGGAGTAACAGACCGAACACTGAAGCTTTCTTT. Its protein product is CAWSNRPNTEAFF.

V gene TRBV3-1 (or the pseudogene TRBV3-2) combines with J gene TRBJ2-7, with 10 bases lining up with TRBD2. V was pared by 0 bases and J by 2 bases, with 10 bases of the junction left unmatched. The germline V gene has CDR1 LGHDT and CDR2 YNNKEL (reference sequence). The CDR3 is made up of 18 amino acids. The CDR3 coding sequence is TGTGCCAGCAGCCAAGAGGTACTAGCGGGAATTATACCCTACGAGCAGTACTTC. This translates into CASSQEVLAGIIPYEQYF.

This chain connects TRBV12-3 or TRBV12-4 to TRBJ1-5, with D uncertain. The V and J ends lost 0 bases and 5 bases respectively, with 2 bases between them. CDR3 size: 12 residues. This chain's CDR3 is CASSLAYQPQHF. In nucleotides, the CDR3 is TGTGCCAGCAGTTTAGCGTATCAGCCCCAGCATTTT.

This sequence joins TRBV6-2 or TRBV6-3 and TRBJ1-5, with 8 bases matching TRBD1. The CDR3 has 15 residues. Trimming at V came to 6 bases and at J to 10 bases, leaving 14 bases not matched to a gene. CDR1 is MNHEY and CDR2 is SVGEGT in the germline V gene. The CDR3 spells CASSDRTGSYSPQHF. DNA of the CDR3: TGTGCCAGCAGCGATCGGACAGGGAGTTATTCTCCCCAGCATTTT.

The chain recombines TRBV7-9 with TRBJ1-6; 9 bases line up with TRBD1. The CDR3 has 19 amino acids. Germline CDR1 is SEHNR and CDR2 is FQNEAQ (reference sequence). The V segment lost 3 bases and the J segment 4 bases; nucleotides outside the gene matches: 13. The CDR3 sequence is CASSFIRSRQGEYNSPLHF. DNA for the CDR3: TGTGCCAGCAGCTTTATAAGAAGTAGACAGGGGGAATATAATTCACCCCTCCACTTT.

The CDR3 sequence: CASSLGQGALGAFF. Here the CDR3 DNA reads TGTGCCAGCAGCCTGGGACAGGGGGCGCTTGGAGCTTTCTTT. This chain joins TRBV5-6 and TRBJ1-1; 12 positions match TRBD1. The CDR3 length is 14 residues. Germline assignment: CDR1 SGHDT and CDR2 YYEEEE. Germline trimming cut 4 bases from V and 10 bases from J; bases unmatched to any gene: 8.

This rearrangement joins TRBV18 to TRBJ2-2, with 14 bases that match TRBD2. The CDR3 runs 16 residues. V was pared by 4 bases and J by 5 bases, with 3 bases of the junction left unmatched. Germline-derived CDR1 and CDR2 are KGHSH and LQKENI. The chain's CDR3 is CASSLGTSGSTGELFF. CDR3 DNA: TGTGCCAGCTCACTTGGGACTAGCGGGAGTACCGGGGAGCTGTTTTTT.

The V gene is TRBV6-4, the J gene TRBJ1-1; no reliable D call. V lost 4 bases, J lost 0 bases, and 6 bases lay in between. This CDR3 is built from 13 residues. Germline V CDR1 and CDR2: MRHNA, SNTAGT. The CDR3, as DNA: TGTGCCAGCAGTGTGGGAGTGAACACTGAAGCTTTCTTT. Residues: CASSVGVNTEAFF.